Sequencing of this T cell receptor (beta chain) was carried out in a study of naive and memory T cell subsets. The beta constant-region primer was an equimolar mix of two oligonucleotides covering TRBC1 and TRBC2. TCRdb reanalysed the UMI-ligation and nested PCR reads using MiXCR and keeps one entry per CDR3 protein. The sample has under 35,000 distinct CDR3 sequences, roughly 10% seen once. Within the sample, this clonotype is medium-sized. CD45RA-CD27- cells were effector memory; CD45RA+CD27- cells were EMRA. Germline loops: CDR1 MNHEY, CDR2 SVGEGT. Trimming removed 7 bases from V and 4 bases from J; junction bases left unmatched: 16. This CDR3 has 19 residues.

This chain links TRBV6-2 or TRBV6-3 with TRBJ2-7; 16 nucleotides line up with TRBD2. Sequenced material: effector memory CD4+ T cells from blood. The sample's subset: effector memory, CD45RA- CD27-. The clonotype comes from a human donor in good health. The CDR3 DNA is TGTGCCAGCACCTACGGTCGGGGACTAGCGGGAGGGACTTCGTACGAGCAGTACTTC. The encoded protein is CASTYGRGLAGGTSYEQYF.